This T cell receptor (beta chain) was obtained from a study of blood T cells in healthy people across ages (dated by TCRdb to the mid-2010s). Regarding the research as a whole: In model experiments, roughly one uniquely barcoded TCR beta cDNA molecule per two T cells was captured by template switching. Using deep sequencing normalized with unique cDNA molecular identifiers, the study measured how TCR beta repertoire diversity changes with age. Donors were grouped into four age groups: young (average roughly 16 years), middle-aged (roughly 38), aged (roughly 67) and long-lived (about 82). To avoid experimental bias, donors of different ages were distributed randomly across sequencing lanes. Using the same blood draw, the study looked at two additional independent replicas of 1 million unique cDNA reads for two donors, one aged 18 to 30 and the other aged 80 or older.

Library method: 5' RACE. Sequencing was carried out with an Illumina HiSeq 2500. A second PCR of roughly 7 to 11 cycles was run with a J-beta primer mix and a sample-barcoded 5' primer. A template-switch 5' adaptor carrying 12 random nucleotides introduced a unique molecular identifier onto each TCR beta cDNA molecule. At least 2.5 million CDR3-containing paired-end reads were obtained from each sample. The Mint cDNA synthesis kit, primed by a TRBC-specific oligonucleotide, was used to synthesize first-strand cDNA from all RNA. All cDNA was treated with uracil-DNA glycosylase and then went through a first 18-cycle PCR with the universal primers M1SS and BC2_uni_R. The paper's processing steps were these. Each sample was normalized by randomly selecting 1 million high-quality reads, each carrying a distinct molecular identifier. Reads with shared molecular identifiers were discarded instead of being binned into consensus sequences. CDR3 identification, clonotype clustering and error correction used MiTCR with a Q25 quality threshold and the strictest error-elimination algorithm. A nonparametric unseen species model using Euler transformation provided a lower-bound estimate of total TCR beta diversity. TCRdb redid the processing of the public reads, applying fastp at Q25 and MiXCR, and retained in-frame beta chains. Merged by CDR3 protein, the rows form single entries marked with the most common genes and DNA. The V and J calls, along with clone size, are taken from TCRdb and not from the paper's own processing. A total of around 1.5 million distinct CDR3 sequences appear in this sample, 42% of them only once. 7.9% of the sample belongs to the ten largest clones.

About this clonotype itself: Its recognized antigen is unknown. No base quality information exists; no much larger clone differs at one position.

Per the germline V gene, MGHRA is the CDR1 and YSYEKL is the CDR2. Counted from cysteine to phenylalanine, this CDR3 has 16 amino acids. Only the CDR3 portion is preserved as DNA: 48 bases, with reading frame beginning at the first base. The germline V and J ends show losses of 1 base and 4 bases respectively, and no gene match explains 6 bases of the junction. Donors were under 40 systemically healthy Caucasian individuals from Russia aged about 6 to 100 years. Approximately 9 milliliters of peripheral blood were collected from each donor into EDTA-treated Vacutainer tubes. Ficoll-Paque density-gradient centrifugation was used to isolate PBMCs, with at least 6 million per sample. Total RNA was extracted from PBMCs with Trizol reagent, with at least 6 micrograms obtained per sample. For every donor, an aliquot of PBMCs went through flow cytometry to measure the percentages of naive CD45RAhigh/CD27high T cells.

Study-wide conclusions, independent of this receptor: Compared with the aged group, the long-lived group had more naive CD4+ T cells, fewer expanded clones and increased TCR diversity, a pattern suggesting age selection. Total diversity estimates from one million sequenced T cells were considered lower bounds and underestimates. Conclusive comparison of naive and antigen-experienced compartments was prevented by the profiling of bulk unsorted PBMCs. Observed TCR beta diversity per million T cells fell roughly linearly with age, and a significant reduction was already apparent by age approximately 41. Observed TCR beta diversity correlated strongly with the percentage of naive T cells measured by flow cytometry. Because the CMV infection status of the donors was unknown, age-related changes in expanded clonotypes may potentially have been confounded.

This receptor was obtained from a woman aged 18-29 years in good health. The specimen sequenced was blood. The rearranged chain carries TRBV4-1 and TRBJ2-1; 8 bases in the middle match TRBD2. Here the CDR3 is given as CASSQAFAGGYNEQFF. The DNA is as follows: TGCGCCAGCAGCCAAGCATTTGCGGGGGGATACAATGAGCAGTTCTTC.